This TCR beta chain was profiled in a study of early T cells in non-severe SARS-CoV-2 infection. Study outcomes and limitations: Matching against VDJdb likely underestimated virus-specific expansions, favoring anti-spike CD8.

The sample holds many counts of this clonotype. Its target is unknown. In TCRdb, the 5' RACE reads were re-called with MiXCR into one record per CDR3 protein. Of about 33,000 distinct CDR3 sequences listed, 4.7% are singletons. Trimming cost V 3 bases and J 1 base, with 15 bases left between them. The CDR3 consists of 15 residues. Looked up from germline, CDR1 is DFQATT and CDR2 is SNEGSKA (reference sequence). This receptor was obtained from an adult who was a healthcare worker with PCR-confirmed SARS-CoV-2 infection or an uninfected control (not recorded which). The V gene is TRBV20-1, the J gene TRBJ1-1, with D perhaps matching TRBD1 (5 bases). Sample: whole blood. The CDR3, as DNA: TGCAGTGCTAGGGCGGAGGGACGGGCGAACACTGAAGCTTTCTTT. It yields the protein CSARAEGRANTEAFF.